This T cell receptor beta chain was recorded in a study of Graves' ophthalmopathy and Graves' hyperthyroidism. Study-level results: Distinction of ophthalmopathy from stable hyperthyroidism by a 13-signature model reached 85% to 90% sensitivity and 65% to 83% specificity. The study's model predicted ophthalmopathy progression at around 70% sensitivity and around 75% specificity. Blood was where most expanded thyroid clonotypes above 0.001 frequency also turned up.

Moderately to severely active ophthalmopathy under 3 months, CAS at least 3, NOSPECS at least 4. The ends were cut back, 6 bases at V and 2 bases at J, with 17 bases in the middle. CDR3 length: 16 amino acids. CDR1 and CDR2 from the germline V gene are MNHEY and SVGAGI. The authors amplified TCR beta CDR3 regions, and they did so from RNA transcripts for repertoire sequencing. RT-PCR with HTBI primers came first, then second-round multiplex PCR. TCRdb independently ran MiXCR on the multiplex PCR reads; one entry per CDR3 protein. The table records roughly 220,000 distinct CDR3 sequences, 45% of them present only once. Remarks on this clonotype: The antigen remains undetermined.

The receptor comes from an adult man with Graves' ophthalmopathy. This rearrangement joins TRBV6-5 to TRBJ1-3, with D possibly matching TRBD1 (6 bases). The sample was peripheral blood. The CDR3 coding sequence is TGTGCCAGCAGAGACAGGTCTGCGACGACTGGAAACACCATATATTTT. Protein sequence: CASRDRSATTGNTIYF.